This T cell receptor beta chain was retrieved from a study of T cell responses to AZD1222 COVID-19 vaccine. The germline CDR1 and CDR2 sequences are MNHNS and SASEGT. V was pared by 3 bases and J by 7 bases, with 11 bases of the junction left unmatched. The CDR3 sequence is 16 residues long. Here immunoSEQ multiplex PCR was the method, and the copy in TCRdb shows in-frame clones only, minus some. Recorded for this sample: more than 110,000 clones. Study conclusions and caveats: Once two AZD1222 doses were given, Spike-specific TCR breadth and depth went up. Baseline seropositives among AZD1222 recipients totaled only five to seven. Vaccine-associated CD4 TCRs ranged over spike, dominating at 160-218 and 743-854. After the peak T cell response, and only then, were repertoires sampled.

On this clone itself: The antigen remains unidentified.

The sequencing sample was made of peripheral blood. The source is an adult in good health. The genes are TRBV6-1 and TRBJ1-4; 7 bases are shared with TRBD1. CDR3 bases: TGTGCCAGCAGTGAGGCACAGGGGTCATTCGGTGAAAAACTGTTTTTT. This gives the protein CASSEAQGSFGEKLFF.